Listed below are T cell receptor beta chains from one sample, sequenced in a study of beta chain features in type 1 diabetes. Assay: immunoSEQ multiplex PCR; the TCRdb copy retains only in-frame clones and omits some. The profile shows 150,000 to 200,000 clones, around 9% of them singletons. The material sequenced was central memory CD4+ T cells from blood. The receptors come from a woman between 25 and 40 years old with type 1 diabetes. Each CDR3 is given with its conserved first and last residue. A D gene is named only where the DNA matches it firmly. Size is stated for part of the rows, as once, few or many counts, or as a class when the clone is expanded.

CDR3 DNA: TGTGCCAGCAGCTTGGCGGCGGGAGGGCCAACAGATACGCAGTATTTT
CDR3 protein: CASSLAAGGPTDTQYF
D gene: TRBD2
V gene: TRBV5-4
J gene: TRBJ2-3
clone size: -

CDR3 DNA: TGTGCCACCAGCAGAGGACCCCGGGTTGGAGGCTACACCTTC
CDR3 protein: CATSRGPRVGGYTF
D gene: -
V gene: TRBV15
J gene: TRBJ1-2
clone size: few

CDR3 DNA: TGTGCCAGCAGCCAATCCGCCGGGGGTAGCTATGGCTACACCTTC
CDR3 protein: CASSQSAGGSYGYTF
D gene: -
V gene: TRBV11-2
J gene: TRBJ1-2
clone size: -

CDR3 DNA: TGTGCCAGCAGCTTAGAGACGCGGACTGAAGCTTTCTTT
CDR3 protein: CASSLETRTEAFF
D gene: -
V gene: TRBV7-9
J gene: TRBJ1-1
clone size: -

CDR3 DNA: TGTGCCAGCAGCTTGGTTTACTTCTCTGGGGCCAACGTCCTGACTTTC
CDR3 protein: CASSLVYFSGANVLTF
D gene: -
V gene: TRBV5-4
J gene: TRBJ2-6
clone size: -

CDR3 DNA: TGTGCCTGGAGCCCCGGACTAGCGGGAGCGAATGAGCAGTTCTTC
CDR3 protein: CAWSPGLAGANEQFF
D gene: TRBD2
V gene: TRBV30
J gene: TRBJ2-1
clone size: -

CDR3 DNA: TGTGCCAGCAGTTTTCGACAGGGCTACGAGCAGTACTTC
CDR3 protein: CASSFRQGYEQYF
D gene: TRBD1
V gene: TRBV6-5
J gene: TRBJ2-7
clone size: few

CDR3 DNA: TGTGCCAGCAGCACCGGGACTAGCGGCTCCAATGAGCAGTTCTTC
CDR3 protein: CASSTGTSGSNEQFF
D gene: TRBD2
V gene: TRBV6-1
J gene: TRBJ2-1
clone size: -

CDR3 DNA: TGTGCCAGCAGTCACAGGGGCTACACCTTC
CDR3 protein: CASSHRGYTF
D gene: -
V gene: TRBV28
J gene: TRBJ1-2
clone size: few

CDR3 DNA: TGCGCCAGCAGCGCGTACGCCCGACAGGGAGGCTATGGCTACACCTTC
CDR3 protein: CASSAYARQGGYGYTF
D gene: TRBD1
V gene: TRBV5-1
J gene: TRBJ1-2
clone size: -

CDR3 DNA: TGCAGCGTTGATCGGAGCTATGGCTACACCTTC
CDR3 protein: CSVDRSYGYTF
D gene: -
V gene: TRBV29-1
J gene: TRBJ1-2
clone size: few

CDR3 DNA: TGTGCCAGCAGCCAACAGGGGACAGGGGGGACCTACGAGCAGTACTTC
CDR3 protein: CASSQQGTGGTYEQYF
D gene: TRBD1
V gene: TRBV16
J gene: TRBJ2-7
clone size: -

CDR3 DNA: TGTGCCAGCAGCTTAGGACAGGCCGGGGAGCTGTTTTTT
CDR3 protein: CASSLGQAGELFF
D gene: TRBD1
V gene: TRBV5-5
J gene: TRBJ2-2
clone size: -

CDR3 DNA: TGCGCCAGCAGCCTTAGCGGGTTAGAAGACAATGAGCAGTTCTTC
CDR3 protein: CASSLSGLEDNEQFF
D gene: TRBD2
V gene: TRBV5-1
J gene: TRBJ2-1
clone size: -